This T cell receptor beta chain stems from a study of OX40 agonist ivuxolimab in advanced cancers. The wider study: Patients receiving dose escalation had hepatocellular carcinoma, melanoma, renal cell or head and neck cancer.

Patients with autoimmune history or systemic immunosuppression were excluded. TCRdb's table, derived via immunoSEQ multiplex PCR, lists solely in-frame clones and lacks some. This table holds about 46,000 clones, about 91% found once. Germline CDR1 is MDHEN and CDR2 is SYDVKM. The CDR3 sequence is 14 residues long. V lost 5 bases to trimming and J lost 3 bases; unmatched junction nucleotides: 2. This TCR was recovered from an adult with an advanced solid tumor such as melanoma, head and neck, liver or kidney cancer. The sequenced sample was CD4+ or CD8+ T cells sorted from blood, obtained in a trial of the OX40 agonist ivuxolimab. The V gene is TRBV28, the J gene TRBJ2-2, with 8 bases matching TRBD2. As DNA, the CDR3 is TGTGCCAGCAGTCATAGCGGGGACACCGGGGAGCTGTTTTTT. This codes for CASSHSGDTGELFF.